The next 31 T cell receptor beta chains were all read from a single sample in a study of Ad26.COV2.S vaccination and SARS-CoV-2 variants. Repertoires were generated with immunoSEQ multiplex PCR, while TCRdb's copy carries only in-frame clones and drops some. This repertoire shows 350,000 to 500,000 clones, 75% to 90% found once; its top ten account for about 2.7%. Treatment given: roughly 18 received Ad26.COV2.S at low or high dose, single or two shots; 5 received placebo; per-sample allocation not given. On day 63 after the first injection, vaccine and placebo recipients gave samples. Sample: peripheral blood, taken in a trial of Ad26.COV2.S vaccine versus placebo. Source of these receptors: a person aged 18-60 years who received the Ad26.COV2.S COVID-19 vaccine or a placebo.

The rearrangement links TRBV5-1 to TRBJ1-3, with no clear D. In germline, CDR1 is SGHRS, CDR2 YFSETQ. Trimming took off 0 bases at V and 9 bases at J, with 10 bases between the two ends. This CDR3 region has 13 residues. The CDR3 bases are TGCGCCAGCAGCTTGGCCGGGGAGAGCACCATATATTTT. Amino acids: CASSLAGESTIYF. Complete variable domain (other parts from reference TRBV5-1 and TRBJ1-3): KAGVTQTPRYLIKTRGQQVTLSCSPISGHRSVSWYQQTPGQGLQFLFEYFSETQRNKGNFPGRFSGRQFSNSRSEMNVSTLELGDSALYLCASSLAGESTIYFGEGSWLTVV.

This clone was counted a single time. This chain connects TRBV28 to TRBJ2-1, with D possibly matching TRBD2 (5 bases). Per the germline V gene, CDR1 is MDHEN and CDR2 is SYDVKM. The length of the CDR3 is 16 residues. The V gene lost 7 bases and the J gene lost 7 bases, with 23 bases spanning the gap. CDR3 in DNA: TGTGCCAGCAAACCTGGAGGCTTAGGTATAGGAAATGAGCAGTTCTTC. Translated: CASKPGGLGIGNEQFF.

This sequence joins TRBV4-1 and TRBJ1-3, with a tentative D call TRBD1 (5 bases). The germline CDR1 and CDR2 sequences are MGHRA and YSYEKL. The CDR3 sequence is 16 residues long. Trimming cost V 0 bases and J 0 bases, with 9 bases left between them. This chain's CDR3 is CASSQEQVDSGNTIYF. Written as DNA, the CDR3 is TGCGCCAGCAGCCAAGAACAGGTAGACTCTGGAAACACCATATATTTT.

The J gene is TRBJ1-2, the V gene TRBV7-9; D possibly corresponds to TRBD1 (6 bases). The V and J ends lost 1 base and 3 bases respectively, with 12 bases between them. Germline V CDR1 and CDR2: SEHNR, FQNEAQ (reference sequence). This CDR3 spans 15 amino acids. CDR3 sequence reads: CASSLGSGADYGYTF. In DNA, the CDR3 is TGTGCCAGCAGCTTAGGGTCGGGGGCTGACTATGGCTACACCTTC.

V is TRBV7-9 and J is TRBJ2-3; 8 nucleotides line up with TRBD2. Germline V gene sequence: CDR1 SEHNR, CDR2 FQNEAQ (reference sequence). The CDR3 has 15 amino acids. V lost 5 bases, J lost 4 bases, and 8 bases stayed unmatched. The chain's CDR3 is CASSPPGGEADTQYF. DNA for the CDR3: TGTGCCAGCAGCCCCCCGGGGGGGGAGGCAGATACGCAGTATTTT.

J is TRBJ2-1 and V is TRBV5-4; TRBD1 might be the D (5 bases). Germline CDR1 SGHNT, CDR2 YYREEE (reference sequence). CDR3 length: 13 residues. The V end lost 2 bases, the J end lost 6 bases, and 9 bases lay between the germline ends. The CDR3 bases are TGTGCCAGCAGCTTATGGGGCAGCAATGAGCAGTTCTTC. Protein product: CASSLWGSNEQFF.

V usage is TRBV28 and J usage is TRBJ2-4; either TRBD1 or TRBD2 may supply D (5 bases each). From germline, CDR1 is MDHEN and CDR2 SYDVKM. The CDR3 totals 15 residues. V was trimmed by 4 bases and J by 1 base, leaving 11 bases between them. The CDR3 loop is CASSWDPSAKNIQYF. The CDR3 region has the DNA TGTGCCAGCAGTTGGGACCCTTCGGCCAAAAACATTCAGTACTTC.

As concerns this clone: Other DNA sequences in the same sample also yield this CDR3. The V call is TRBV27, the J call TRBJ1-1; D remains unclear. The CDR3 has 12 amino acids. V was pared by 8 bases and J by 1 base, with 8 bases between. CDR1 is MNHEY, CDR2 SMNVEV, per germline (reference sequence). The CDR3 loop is CASSLGNTEAFF. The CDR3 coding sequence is TGTGCCAGCTCTTTGGGGAACACTGAAGCTTTCTTT.

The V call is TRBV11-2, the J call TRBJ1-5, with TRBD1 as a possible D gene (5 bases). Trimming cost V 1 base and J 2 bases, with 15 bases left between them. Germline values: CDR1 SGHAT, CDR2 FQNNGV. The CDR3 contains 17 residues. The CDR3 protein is CASSLGGAGPGNQPQHF. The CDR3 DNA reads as TGTGCCAGCAGCTTAGGAGGGGCAGGGCCGGGCAATCAGCCCCAGCATTTT.

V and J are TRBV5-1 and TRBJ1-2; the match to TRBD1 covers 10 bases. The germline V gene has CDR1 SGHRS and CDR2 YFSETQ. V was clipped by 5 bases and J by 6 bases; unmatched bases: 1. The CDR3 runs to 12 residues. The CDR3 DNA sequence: TGCGCCAGCAGGGACAGGGGGGATGGCTACACCTTC. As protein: CASRDRGDGYTF. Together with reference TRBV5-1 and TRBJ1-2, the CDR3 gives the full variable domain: KAGVTQTPRYLIKTRGQQVTLSCSPISGHRSVSWYQQTPGQGLQFLFEYFSETQRNKGNFPGRFSGRQFSNSRSEMNVSTLELGDSALYLCASRDRGDGYTFGSGTRLTVV.

CDR3 nucleotides: TGTGCCAGCACCCGGACAGGGGAGGTGCCCGGGGAGCTGTTTTTT. It codes for CASTRTGEVPGELFF. The rearrangement uses TRBV7-2 and TRBJ2-2; 9 nucleotides align to TRBD1. The CDR3 is made up of 15 amino acids. Germline lookup yields CDR1 SGHTA and CDR2 FQGNSA. Germline trimming cut 7 bases from V and 6 bases from J; bases unmatched to any gene: 9.

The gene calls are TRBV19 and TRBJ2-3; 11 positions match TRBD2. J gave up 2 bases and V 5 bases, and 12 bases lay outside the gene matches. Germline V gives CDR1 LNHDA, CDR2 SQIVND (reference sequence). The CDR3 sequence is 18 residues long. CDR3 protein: CASSLAGLAGGLTDTQYF. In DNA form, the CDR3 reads TGTGCCAGTAGTTTGGCGGGGCTAGCGGGGGGACTCACAGATACGCAGTATTTT.

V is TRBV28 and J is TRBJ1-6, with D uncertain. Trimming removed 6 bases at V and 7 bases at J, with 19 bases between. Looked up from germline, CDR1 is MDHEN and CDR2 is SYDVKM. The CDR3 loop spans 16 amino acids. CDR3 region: CASRLGRRKQNSPLHF. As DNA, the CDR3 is TGTGCCAGCAGGCTAGGCCGACGAAAACAAAATTCACCCCTCCACTTT.

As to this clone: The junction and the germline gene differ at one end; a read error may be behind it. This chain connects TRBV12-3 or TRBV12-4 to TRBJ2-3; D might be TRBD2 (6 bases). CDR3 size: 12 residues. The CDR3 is CASSLDGTLRAF. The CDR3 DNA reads TGTGCCAGCAGTTTAGACGGGACTCTAAGGGCCTTT.

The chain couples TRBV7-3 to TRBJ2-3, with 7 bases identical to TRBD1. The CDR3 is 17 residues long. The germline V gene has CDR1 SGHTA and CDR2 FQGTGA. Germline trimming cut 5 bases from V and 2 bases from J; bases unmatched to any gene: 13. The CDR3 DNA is TGTGCCAGCAGCCCGAGGACAGGCAAAGATTTCACAGATACGCAGTATTTT. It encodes CASSPRTGKDFTDTQYF.

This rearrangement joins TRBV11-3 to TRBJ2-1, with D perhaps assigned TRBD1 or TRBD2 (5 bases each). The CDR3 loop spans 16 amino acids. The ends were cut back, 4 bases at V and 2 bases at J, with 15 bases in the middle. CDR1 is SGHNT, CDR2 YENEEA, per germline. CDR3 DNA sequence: TGTGCCAGCAGCTGGGCTGGGGGATTAACCTACAATGAGCAGTTCTTC. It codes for CASSWAGGLTYNEQFF.

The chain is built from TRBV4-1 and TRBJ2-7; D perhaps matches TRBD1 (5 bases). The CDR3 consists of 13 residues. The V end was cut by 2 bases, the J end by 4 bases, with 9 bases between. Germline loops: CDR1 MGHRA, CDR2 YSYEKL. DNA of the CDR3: TGCGCCAGCAGCCAACAGACAGAGTACGAGCAGTACGTC. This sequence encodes CASSQQTEYEQYV.

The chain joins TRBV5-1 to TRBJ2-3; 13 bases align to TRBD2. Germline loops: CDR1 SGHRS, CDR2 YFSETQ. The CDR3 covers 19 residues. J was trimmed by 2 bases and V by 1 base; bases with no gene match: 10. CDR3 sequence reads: CASSLSGTSGKSTTDTQYF. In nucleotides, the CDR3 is TGCGCCAGCAGCTTGTCCGGGACTAGCGGGAAGTCGACCACAGATACGCAGTATTTT.

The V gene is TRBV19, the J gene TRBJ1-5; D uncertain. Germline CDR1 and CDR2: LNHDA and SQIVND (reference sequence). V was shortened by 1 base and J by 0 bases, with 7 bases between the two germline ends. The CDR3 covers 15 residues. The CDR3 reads CASSIAPYSNQPQHF. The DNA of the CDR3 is TGTGCCAGTAGTATAGCCCCCTATAGCAATCAGCCCCAGCATTTT.

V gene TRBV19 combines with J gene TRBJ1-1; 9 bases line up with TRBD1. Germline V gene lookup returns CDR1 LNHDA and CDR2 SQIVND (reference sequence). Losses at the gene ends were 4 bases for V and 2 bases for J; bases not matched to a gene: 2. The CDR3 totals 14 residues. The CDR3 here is CASSNRGLNTEAFF. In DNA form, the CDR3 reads TGTGCCAGTAGTAACAGGGGGCTTAACACTGAAGCTTTCTTT.

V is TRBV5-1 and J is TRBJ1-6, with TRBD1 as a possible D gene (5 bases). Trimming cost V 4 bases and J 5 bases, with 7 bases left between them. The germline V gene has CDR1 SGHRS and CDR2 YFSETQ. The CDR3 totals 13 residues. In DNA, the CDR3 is TGCGCCAGCAGCGAGACAGATAATTCACCCCTCCACTTT. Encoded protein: CASSETDNSPLHF.

The CDR3 coding sequence is TGTGCCAGCAGCCCCGATCCCTCGAGGGATACGCAGTATTTT. It translates to CASSPDPSRDTQYF. J is TRBJ2-3 and V is TRBV9; no clear D gene. The CDR3 is 14 residues long. Germline loops: CDR1 SGDLS, CDR2 YYNGEE. V dropped 4 bases and J dropped 6 bases, with 15 bases sitting between them.

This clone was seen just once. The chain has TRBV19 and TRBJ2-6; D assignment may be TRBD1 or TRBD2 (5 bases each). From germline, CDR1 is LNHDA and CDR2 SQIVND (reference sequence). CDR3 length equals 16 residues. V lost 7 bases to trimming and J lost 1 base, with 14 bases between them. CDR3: CASNERWGSGANVLTF. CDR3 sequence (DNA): TGTGCCAGTAACGAGAGGTGGGGGTCTGGGGCCAACGTCCTGACTTTC.

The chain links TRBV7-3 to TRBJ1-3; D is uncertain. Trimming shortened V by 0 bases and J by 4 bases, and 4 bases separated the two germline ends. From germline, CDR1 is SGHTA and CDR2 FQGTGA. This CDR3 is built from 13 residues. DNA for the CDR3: TGTGCCAGCAGCTTAACAGCGGGAAACACCATATATTTT. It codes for CASSLTAGNTIYF.

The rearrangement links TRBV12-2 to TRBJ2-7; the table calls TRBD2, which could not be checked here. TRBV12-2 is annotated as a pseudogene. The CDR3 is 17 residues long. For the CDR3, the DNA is TGTGCAAGTCGCTTAGCGCGGGCTAGCGGGAGGACTTGCGAGCAGTACGTC. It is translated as CASRLARASGRTCEQYV.

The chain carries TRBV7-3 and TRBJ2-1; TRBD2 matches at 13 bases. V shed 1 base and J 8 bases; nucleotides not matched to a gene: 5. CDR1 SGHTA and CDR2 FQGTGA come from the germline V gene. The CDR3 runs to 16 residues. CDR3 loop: CASSLRLAGGIDEQFF. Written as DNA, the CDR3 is TGTGCCAGCAGCTTAAGACTAGCGGGAGGCATTGATGAGCAGTTCTTC.

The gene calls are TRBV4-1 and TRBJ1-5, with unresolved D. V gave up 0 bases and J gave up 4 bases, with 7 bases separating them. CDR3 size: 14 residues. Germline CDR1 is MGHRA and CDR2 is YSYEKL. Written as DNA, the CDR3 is TGCGCCAGCAGCCAAGATAATTTGAATCAGCCCCAGCATTTT. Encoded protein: CASSQDNLNQPQHF.

CDR3 in DNA: TGTGCCAGCAGCCGATCACAGGGAGTCTACGAGCAGTACGTC. This codes for CASSRSQGVYEQYV. The chain is built from TRBV5-6 and TRBJ2-7; weak D call: TRBD1 (6 bases). The CDR3 contains 14 residues. The germline V gene has CDR1 SGHDT and CDR2 YYEEEE. The ends were cut back, 4 bases at V and 3 bases at J, with 14 bases in the middle.

This chain's CDR3 is CASSEQGVEQYV. CDR3 coding DNA: TGTGCCAGCAGTGAGCAAGGGGTTGAGCAGTACGTC. J is TRBJ2-7 and V is TRBV2, with D maybe TRBD1 (5 bases). With 3 bases removed from V and 7 bases from J, the gap between germline ends came to 10 bases. Per germline, CDR1 SNHLY and CDR2 FYNNEI. The CDR3 length is 12 residues.

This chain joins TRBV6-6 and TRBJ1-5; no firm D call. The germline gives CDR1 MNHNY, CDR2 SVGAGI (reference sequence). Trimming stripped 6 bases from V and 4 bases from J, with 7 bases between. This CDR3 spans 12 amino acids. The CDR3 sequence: CASRLGNQPQHF. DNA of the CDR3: TGTGCCAGCAGACTAGGGAATCAGCCCCAGCATTTT.

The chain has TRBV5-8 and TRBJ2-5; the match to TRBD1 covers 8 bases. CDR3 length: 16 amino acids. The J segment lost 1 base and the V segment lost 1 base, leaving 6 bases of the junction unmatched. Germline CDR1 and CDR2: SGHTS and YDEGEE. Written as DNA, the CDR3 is TGTGCCAGCAGCTTGAGGGGACAGGCCTCCCAAGAGACCCAGTACTTC. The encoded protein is CASSLRGQASQETQYF.